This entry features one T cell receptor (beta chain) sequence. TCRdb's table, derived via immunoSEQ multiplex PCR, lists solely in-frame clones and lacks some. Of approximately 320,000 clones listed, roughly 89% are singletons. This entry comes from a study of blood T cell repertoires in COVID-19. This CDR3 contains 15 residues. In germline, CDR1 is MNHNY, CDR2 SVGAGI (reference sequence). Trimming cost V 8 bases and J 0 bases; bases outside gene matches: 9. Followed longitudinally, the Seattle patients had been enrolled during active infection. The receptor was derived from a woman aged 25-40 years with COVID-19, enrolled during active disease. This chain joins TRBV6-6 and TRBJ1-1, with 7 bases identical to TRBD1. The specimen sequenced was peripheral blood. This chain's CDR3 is CASFWDRPVNTEAFF. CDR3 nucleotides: TGTGCCAGCTTTTGGGACAGACCTGTGAACACTGAAGCTTTCTTT.